The entry below describes one T cell receptor (beta chain). Trimming cost V 5 bases and J 3 bases, with 11 bases left between them. The germline gives CDR1 KGHSH, CDR2 LQKENI. The CDR3 contains 15 residues. This table comes from immunoSEQ multiplex PCR, and its TCRdb copy is limited to in-frame clones, with some not included. The sample includes about 200,000 clones, 80% to 95% seen only once; the top ten take approximately 0.56%. This sample was taken from a study of blood T cell repertoires in COVID-19. Study details: Material from acute and convalescent COVID-19 was sourced from the United States, Italy and Spain. The cDNA or gDNA used as material had been derived from T cells, B-cell-depleted T cells, or PBMCs.

Sequenced material: peripheral blood. This chain links TRBV18 with TRBJ2-6, with D possibly being TRBD1 (6 bases). This sequence originates from a man aged 45 to 65 with acute or convalescent COVID-19. The CDR3 spells CASSSGVGGANVLTF. CDR3 sequence (DNA): TGTGCCAGCTCATCAGGGGTCGGTGGGGCCAACGTCCTGACTTTC.